This T cell receptor beta chain derives from a study of regulatory T cells in long-lasting Graves disease. Time point described: persistent/refractory GD, antithyroid drugs over 5 years with positive TRAb. RNA extracted from PBMCs served as the sequencing template. Overall study results and limits: TCR diversity was lower in persistent than newly diagnosed Graves' disease.

The V gene end was trimmed by 0 bases and the J gene end by 8 bases; junction bases not matched to a gene: 10. CDR1 and CDR2 (germline): SGHTA, FQGNSA. The CDR3 is 17 amino acids. Arm-PCR with iRepertoire HTBI primers amplified the CDR3 regions for these TCR beta libraries. Each CDR3 protein is one row after TCRdb ran MiXCR on the multiplex PCR reads. The sample carries approximately 470,000 distinct CDR3 sequences, around 21% recorded once. On this clonotype itself: Its specificity is not known.

This clonotype was obtained from a female donor with Graves disease. The gene calls are TRBV7-2 and TRBJ1-2; TRBD1 aligns across 12 bases. Specimen: peripheral blood mononuclear cells (PBMCs), collected when the disease was refractory, from a patient treated with antithyroid drugs. CDR3 sequence (DNA): TGTGCCAGCAGCTTAGCGCTATTGGGACAGGGGGCAGGCGGCTACACCTTC. It codes for CASSLALLGQGAGGYTF.